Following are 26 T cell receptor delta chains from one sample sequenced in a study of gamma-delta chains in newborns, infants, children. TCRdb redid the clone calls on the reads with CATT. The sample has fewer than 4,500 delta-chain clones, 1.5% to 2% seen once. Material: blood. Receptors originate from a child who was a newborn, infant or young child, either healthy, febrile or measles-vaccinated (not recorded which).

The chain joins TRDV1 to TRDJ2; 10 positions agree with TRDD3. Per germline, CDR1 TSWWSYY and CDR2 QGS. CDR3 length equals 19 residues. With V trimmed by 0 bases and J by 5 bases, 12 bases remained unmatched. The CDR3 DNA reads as TGTGCTCTTGGGGAACTTTTCGGCTGGGGGATAAACCCCACAGCACAACTCTTCTTT. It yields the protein CALGELFGWGINPTAQLFF.

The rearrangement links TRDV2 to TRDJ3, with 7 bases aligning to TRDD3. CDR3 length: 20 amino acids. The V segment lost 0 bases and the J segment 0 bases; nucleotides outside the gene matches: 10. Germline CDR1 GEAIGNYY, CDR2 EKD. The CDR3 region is CACDTLLGTGSSWDTRQMFF. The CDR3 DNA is TGTGCCTGTGACACCCTACTGGGGACGGGAAGCTCCTGGGACACCCGACAGATGTTTTTC.

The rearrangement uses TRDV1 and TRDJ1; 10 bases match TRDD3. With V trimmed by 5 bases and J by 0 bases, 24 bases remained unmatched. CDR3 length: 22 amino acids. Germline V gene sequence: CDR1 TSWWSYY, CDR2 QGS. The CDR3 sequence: CALGKGSSYGYWGISNTDKLIF. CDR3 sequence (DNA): TGTGCTCTTGGGAAGGGATCATCCTACGGGTACTGGGGGATTTCGAACACCGATAAACTCATCTTT.

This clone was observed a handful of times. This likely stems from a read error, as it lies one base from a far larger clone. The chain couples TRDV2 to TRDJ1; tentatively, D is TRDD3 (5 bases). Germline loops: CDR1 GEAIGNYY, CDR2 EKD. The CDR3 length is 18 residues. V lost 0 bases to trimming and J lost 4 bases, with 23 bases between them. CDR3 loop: CACDTPGALPEGIDKLIF. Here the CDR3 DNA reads TGTGCCTGTGACACCCCGGGGGCTCTCCCCGAAGGTATCGATAAACTCATCTTT.

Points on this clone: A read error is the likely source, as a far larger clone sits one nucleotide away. CDR3 nucleotide sequence: TGTGCCTGTGACTCACTACTGGGGGACACTTCTCCTTTGACAGCACAACTCTTCTTT. Amino acids: CACDSLLGDTSPLTAQLFF. The J gene was reported as TRDJ2; the V gene went uncalled; TRDD3, the table's D call, lacks a check against the DNA. The CDR3 is 19 residues long.

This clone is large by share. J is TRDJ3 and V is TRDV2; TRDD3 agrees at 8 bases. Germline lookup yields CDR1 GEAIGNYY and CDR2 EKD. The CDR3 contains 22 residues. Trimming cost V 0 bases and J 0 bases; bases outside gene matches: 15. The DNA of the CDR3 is TGTGCCTGTGACACCCTTCTACTGGGGGCCAAGCCGTCCTCCTGGGACACCCGACAGATGTTTTTC. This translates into CACDTLLLGAKPSSWDTRQMFF.

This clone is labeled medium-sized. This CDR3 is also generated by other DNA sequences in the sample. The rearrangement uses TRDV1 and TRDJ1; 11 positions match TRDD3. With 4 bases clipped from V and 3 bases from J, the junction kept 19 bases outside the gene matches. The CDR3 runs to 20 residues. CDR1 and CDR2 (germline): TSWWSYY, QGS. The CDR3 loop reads CALGGGSYVLGDTQADKLIF. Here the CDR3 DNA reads TGTGCTCTTGGGGGTGGTTCCTACGTTCTGGGGGATACCCAAGCCGATAAACTCATCTTT.

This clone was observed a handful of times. The CDR3: CALGILGGGYGTDKLIF. The CDR3 region has the DNA TGTGCTCTTGGGATATTGGGCGGGGGATACGGCACCGATAAACTCATCTTT. The J gene is TRDJ1, the V gene TRDV1; 10 bases align to TRDD3. CDR3 size: 17 residues. CDR1 TSWWSYY and CDR2 QGS come from the germline V gene. The J segment lost 1 base and the V segment lost 5 bases, leaving 10 bases of the junction unmatched.

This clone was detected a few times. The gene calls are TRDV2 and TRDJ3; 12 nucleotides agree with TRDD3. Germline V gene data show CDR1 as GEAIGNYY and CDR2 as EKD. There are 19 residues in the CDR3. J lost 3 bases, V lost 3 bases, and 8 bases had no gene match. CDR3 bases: TGTGCCTGTGACGGGCTACTGGGGGATACCGGCTGGGACACCCGACAGATGTTTTTC. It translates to CACDGLLGDTGWDTRQMFF.

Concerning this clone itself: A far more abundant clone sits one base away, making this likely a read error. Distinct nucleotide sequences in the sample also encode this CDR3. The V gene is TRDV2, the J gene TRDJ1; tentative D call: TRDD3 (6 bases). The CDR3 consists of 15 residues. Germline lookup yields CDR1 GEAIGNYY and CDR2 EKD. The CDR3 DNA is TGTGCCTGTGACACGGTGGGGGCGTACACCGATAAACTCATCTTC. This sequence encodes CACDTVGAYTDKLIF.

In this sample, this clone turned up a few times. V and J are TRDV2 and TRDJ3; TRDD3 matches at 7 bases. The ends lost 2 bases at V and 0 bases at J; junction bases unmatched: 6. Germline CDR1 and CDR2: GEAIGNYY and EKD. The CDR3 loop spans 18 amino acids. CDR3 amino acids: CACDSWGGSSWDTRQMFF. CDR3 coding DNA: TGTGCCTGTGACAGCTGGGGGGGCAGCTCCTGGGACACCCGACAGATGTTTTTC.

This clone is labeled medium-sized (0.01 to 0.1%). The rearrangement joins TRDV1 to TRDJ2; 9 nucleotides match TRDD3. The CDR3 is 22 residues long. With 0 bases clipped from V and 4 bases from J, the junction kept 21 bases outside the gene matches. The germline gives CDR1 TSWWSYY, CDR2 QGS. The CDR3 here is CALGELPHLPQTWGIETAQLFF. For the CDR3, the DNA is TGTGCTCTTGGGGAACTTCCACACCTTCCGCAGACCTGGGGGATCGAGACAGCACAACTCTTCTTT.

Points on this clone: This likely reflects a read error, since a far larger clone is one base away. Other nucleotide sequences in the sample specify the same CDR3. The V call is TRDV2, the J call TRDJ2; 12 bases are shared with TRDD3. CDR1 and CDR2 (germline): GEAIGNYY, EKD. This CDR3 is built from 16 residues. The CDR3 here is CACDVLGDTLTAQLFF. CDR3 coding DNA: TGTGCCTGTGACGTACTGGGGGATACTTTGACAGCACAGCTCTTCTTT.

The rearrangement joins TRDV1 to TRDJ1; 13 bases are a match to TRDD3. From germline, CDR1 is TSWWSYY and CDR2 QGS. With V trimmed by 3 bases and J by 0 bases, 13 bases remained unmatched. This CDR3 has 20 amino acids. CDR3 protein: CALGEPVLLGDTPNTDKLIF. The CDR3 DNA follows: TGTGCTCTTGGGGAGCCGGTCCTACTGGGGGATACGCCGAACACCGATAAACTCATCTTT.

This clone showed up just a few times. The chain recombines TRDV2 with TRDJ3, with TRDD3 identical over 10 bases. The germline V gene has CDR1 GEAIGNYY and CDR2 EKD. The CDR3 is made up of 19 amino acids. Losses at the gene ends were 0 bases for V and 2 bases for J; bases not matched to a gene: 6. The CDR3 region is CACDTVGDTLTWDTRQMFF. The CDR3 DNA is TGTGCCTGTGACACCGTGGGGGATACCCTAACCTGGGACACCCGACAGATGTTTTTC.

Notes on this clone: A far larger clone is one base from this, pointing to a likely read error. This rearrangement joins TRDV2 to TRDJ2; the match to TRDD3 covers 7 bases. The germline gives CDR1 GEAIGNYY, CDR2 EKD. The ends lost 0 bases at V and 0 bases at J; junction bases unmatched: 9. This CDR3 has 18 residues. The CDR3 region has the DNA TGTGCCTGTGACACCGTACCGGGGGATTTCGCTTTGACAGCACAACTCTTCTTT. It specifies CACDTVPGDFALTAQLFF.

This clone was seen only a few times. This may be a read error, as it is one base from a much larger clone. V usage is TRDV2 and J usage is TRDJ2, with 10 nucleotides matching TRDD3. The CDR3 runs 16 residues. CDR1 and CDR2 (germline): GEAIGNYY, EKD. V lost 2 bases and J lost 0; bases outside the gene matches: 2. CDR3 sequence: CACDILGDALTAQLFF. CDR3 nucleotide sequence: TGTGCCTGTGACATACTGGGGGATGCTTTGACAGCACAACTCTTCTTT.

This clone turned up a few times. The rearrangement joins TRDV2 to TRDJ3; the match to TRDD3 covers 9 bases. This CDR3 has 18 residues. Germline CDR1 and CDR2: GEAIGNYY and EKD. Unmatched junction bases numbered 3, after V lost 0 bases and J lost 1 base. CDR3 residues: CACDTVLGESWDTRQMFF. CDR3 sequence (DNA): TGTGCCTGTGACACCGTACTGGGGGAATCCTGGGACACCCGACAGATGTTTTTC.

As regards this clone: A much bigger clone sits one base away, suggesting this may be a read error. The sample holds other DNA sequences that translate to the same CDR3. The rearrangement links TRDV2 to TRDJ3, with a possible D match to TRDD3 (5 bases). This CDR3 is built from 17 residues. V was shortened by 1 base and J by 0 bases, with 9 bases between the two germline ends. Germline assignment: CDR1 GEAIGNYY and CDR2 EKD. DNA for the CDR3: TGTGCCTGTGACACTGCTGGGAGCTCCTGGGACACCCGACAGATGTTTTTC. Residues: CACDTAGSSWDTRQMFF.

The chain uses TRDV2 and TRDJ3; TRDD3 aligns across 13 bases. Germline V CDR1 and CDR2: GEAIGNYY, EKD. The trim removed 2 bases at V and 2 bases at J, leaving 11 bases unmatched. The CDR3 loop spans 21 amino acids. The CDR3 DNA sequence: TGTGCCTGTGACAACGTACTGGGGGATACGTTCTTGACCTGGGACACCCGACAGATGTTTTTC. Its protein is CACDNVLGDTFLTWDTRQMFF.

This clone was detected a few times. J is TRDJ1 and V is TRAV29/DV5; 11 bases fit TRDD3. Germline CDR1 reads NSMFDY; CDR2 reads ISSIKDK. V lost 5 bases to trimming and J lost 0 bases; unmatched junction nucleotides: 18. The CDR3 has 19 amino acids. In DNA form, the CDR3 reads TGTGCAGCTTCCGGCCCTAATTGGGGGATACGGCGGAACACCGATAAACTCATCTTT. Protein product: CAASGPNWGIRRNTDKLIF.

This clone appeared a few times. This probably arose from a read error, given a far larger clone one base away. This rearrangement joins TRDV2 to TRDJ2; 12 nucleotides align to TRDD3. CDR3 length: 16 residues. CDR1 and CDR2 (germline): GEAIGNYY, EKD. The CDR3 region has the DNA TGTGCCTGTGACGTACTGGGGGATACTTTGGCAGCACAACTCTTCTTT. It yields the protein CACDVLGDTLAAQLFF.

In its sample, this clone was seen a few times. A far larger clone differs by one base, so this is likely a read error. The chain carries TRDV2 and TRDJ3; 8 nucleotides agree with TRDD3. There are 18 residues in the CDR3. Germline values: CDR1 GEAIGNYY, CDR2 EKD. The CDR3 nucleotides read TGTGCCTGTGGCACCGGGGGATATGGCTCCTGGGACACCCGACAGATGTTTTTC. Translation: CACGTGGYGSWDTRQMFF.

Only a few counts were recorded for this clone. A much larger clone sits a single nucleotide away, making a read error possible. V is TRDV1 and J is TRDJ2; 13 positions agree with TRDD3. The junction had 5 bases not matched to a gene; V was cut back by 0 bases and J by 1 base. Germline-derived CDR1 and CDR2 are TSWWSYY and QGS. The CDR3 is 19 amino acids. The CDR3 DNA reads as TGTGCTCTTGGGGAACTCCTCTACTGGGGGATACGTTTGACAGCACAACTCTTCTTT. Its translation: CALGELLYWGIRLTAQLFF.

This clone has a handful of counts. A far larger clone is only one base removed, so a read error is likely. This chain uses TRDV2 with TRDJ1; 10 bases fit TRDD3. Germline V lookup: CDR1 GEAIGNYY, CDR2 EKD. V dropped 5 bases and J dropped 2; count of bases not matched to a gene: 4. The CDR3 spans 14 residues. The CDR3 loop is CACGILGDTDKLIF. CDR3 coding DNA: TGTGCCTGTGGCATACTGGGGGATACCGATAAACTCATCTTT.

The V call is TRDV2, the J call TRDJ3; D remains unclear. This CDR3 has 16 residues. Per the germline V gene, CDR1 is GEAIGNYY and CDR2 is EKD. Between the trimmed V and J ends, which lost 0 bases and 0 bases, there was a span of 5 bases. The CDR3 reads CACDTWSSWDTRQMFF. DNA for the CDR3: TGTGCCTGTGACACCTGGAGCTCCTGGGACACCCGACAGATGTTTTTC.